The source of this TCR beta chain is a study of blood T cells in healthy people across ages. Details on this clonotype: A much larger clone is a single base away; this may be a read error.

Through a sample-barcoded 5' primer and a J-beta primer mix, a second PCR was run for roughly 6 to 12 cycles. Each CDR3 protein gets one entry after TCRdb re-called the 5' RACE reads with MiXCR. The data show 850,000 to 950,000 distinct CDR3 sequences, with about 30% seen just once and approximately 15% held by the top ten. Specimen: blood. The sequence derives from an elderly woman in good health.

The CDR3 region is CASRVTSGYYNEQYF. In DNA form, the CDR3 reads TGTGCCAGCAGAGTTACTAGCGGGTATTACAATGAGCAGTACTTC. This chain joins TRBV2 and TRBJ2-5; 9 positions agree with TRBD2. In germline, CDR1 is SNHLY, CDR2 FYNNEI. This CDR3 is 15 amino acids long. After removal of 6 bases from V and 11 bases from J, the junction contained 16 bases not matched to a gene. Supplemented by reference TRBV2 and TRBJ2-5, the full variable domain reads EPEVTQTPSHQVTQMGQEVILRCVPISNHLYFYWYRQILGQKVEFLVSFYNNEISEKSEIFDDQFSVERPDGSNFTLKIRSTKLEDSAMYFCASRVTSGYYNEQYFGPGTRLLVL.